The 10 T cell receptor beta chains below come from one sample, sequenced in a study of shared clonotypes between healthy human individuals. Using immunoSEQ multiplex PCR, the repertoire was profiled, and TCRdb retains in-frame clones only, with some absent. The sample carries about 2,100,000 clones, roughly 91% recorded once. Naive CD8 isolation took CD45RO-negative cells positively selected for CCR7 and excluded terminally differentiated effector memory CD45RA+ cells. Sequences were obtained from naive CD8+ T cells from PBMCs. The receptor source for this set is a man aged 18 to 30 in good health. Some clones in this sample may be carry-over from other donors' samples.

The J gene is TRBJ1-1, the V gene TRBV20-1, with D uncertain. This CDR3 spans 10 amino acids. Germline-derived CDR1 and CDR2 are DFQATT and SNEGSKA (reference sequence). Trimming removed 6 bases from V and 5 bases from J, with 7 bases in between. The DNA for the CDR3 is TGCAGTGCGGCGGGAACTGAAGCTTTCTTT. Amino acid sequence: CSAAGTEAFF.

The chain joins TRBV7-2 to TRBJ2-5; D unresolved. V lost 1 base and J 7 bases, leaving 19 bases between the germline ends. CDR1 and CDR2 (germline): SGHTA, FQGNSA. The length of the CDR3 is 16 residues. The CDR3 DNA reads TGTGCCAGCAGCTTAGTTACCGGTAGCCTAAGGCGGACCCAGTACTTC. Amino acids: CASSLVTGSLRRTQYF.

The V call is TRBV6-1, the J call TRBJ1-2, with D possibly being TRBD1 (6 bases). Between the trimmed V and J ends, which lost 2 bases and 6 bases, there was a span of 13 bases. There are 14 residues in the CDR3. Germline lookup yields CDR1 MNHNS and CDR2 SASEGT. The CDR3 bases are TGTGCCAGCAGTGAACTCCGGGGGGCAGATGGCTACACCTTC. Protein sequence: CASSELRGADGYTF.

The gene calls are TRBV2 and TRBJ2-5; D may be TRBD2 (6 bases). V lost 2 bases and J 1 base, leaving 11 bases between the germline ends. The CDR3 covers 15 residues. Per the germline V gene, CDR1 is SNHLY and CDR2 is FYNNEI. The CDR3 region is CASSELVGLQETQYF. The CDR3 DNA is TGTGCCAGCAGTGAATTGGTGGGACTCCAAGAGACCCAGTACTTC.

The V and J genes are TRBV14 and TRBJ2-3; D unresolved. CDR1 SGHDN and CDR2 FVKESK come from the germline V gene. V was clipped by 4 bases and J by 2 bases, with 4 bases between them. This CDR3 has 12 amino acids. In DNA, the CDR3 is TGTGCCAGCAGCCCATACACAGATACGCAGTATTTT. Protein: CASSPYTDTQYF.

This chain connects TRBV27 to TRBJ1-5; no clear D gene. This CDR3 comprises 15 residues. Trimming removed 6 bases at V and 10 bases at J, with 22 bases between. Per the germline V gene, CDR1 is MNHEY and CDR2 is SMNVEV (reference sequence). CDR3 residues: CASSPIPGEFFPQHF. CDR3 in DNA: TGTGCCAGCAGCCCTATCCCGGGAGAGTTCTTTCCCCAGCATTTT.

The chain combines TRBV9 with TRBJ2-7; no definite D call. Trimming removed 1 base from V and 0 bases from J, with 8 bases in between. There are 14 residues in the CDR3. The germline gives CDR1 SGDLS, CDR2 YYNGEE. CDR3 protein: CASSVKAVSYEQYF. The CDR3 DNA is TGTGCCAGCAGCGTAAAGGCAGTCTCCTACGAGCAGTACTTC.

As for this clone: Different DNA sequences within this sample yield the same CDR3. The genes are TRBV30 and TRBJ2-3; a weak D match, TRBD2 (5 bases). V lost 0 bases, J lost 6 bases, and 10 bases lay in between. The CDR3 has 13 amino acids. Germline values: CDR1 GTSNPN, CDR2 SVGIG (reference sequence). The chain's CDR3 is CAWSVLGRDTQYF. The CDR3 nucleotides read TGTGCCTGGAGTGTACTAGGCAGGGATACGCAGTATTTT.

The rearrangement joins TRBV19 to TRBJ2-4, with 9 bases matching TRBD1. The CDR3 has 16 residues. CDR1 is LNHDA and CDR2 is SQIVND in the germline V gene (reference sequence). With 1 base clipped from V and 0 bases from J, the junction kept 1 base outside the gene matches. CDR3 sequence reads: CASSIGTGVAKNIQYF. The CDR3 region has the DNA TGTGCCAGTAGTATAGGGACAGGGGTAGCCAAAAACATTCAGTACTTC.

The V call is TRBV18, the J call TRBJ2-5; TRBD2 aligns across 13 bases. Germline assignment: CDR1 KGHSH and CDR2 LQKENI. Trimming cost V 1 base and J 1 base; bases outside gene matches: 6. The CDR3 spans 18 residues. DNA of the CDR3: TGTGCCAGCTCACCACGGACTAGCGGGAGTGCTATCCAAGAGACCCAGTACTTC. Translating it yields CASSPRTSGSAIQETQYF.